Presented here are 5 T cell receptor beta chains from one specimen sequenced in a study of T-cell memory formation after mild COVID-19. One entry per CDR3 protein results from TCRdb running MiXCR on the 5' RACE reads. The table includes roughly 410,000 distinct CDR3 sequences, 24% detected once. Sequencing used PBMCs or a T cell subset sorted from them (not recorded which). Receptor source: an adult woman who had mild COVID-19 (a few samples of this study predate the infection). Cell type and time point are not known.

The chain couples TRBV10-2 to TRBJ2-7; 13 positions match TRBD2. The J segment lost 6 bases and the V segment lost 11 bases, leaving 13 bases of the junction unmatched. This CDR3 contains 15 residues. Germline CDR1 reads WSHSY; CDR2 reads SAAADI. CDR3 protein: CASAMPGTSGVEQYF. The CDR3 nucleotides are TGCGCCTCAGCTATGCCCGGGACTAGCGGGGTCGAGCAGTACTTC.

The chain joins TRBV27 to TRBJ2-7; 8 bases match TRBD1. There are 15 residues in the CDR3. V lost 7 bases to trimming and J lost 4 bases; unmatched junction nucleotides: 12. In germline, CDR1 is MNHEY, CDR2 SMNVEV (reference sequence). The CDR3, as DNA: TGTGCCAGCACCAAAGGTCAGGGGGCCGGATACGAGCAGTACTTC. It specifies CASTKGQGAGYEQYF.

In its sample, this clonotype was seen a few times. The rearrangement links TRBV20-1 to TRBJ1-1, with unresolved D. The length of the CDR3 is 13 residues. The germline V gene encodes CDR1 DFQATT and CDR2 SNEGSKA (reference sequence). The V and J ends lost 5 bases and 0 bases respectively, with 10 bases between them. The CDR3 sequence is CSAHRDMNTEAFF. In DNA form, the CDR3 reads TGCAGTGCTCACAGAGACATGAACACTGAAGCTTTCTTT.

In its sample, this clonotype was seen a few times. The chain joins TRBV18 to TRBJ2-5, with D perhaps TRBD1 or TRBD2 (5 bases each). The germline V gene encodes CDR1 KGHSH and CDR2 LQKENI. Trimming pared 3 bases from V and 1 base from J, leaving 6 bases between. The CDR3 has 13 residues. CDR3 sequence reads: CASSPGTQETQYF. DNA for the CDR3: TGTGCCAGCTCACCCGGGACCCAAGAGACCCAGTACTTC.

Ten or more counts support this clonotype. Compared with germline, one end of the junction differs, possibly owing to a read error. V usage is TRBV2 and J usage is TRBJ2-1, with a weak D call TRBD2 (6 bases). The CDR3 extends over 16 amino acids. Germline assignment: CDR1 SNHLY and CDR2 FYNNEI. CDR3 sequence reads: CASSDREWDSNNEQFF. Written as DNA, the CDR3 is TGTGCCAGCAGTGACCGTGAGTGGGACTCCAACAATGAGCAGTTCTTC.